These 5 T cell receptor beta chains came from one sample sequenced in a study of blood T cells in healthy people across ages. The second PCR ran roughly 6 to 11 cycles with a sample-barcoded 5' primer and J-beta primers. TCRdb reanalysed the 5' RACE reads using MiXCR and keeps one entry per CDR3 protein. Altogether approximately 830,000 distinct CDR3 sequences are present, around two thirds being singletons, with the ten largest covering roughly a quarter. The sequenced sample consisted of blood. Receptors originate from a man aged 25 to 40 in good health.

The chain joins TRBV12-3 or TRBV12-4 to TRBJ2-4; TRBD2 matches 8 bases. TRBJ2-7 explains the end of the DNA better; the J call may be wrong. The CDR3 loop spans 15 amino acids. CDR3 sequence (DNA): TGTGCCAGCAGTTTAGCGCGGACTAGCCCCTACGAGCAGTACTTC. This encodes CASSLARTSPYEQYF.

This clonotype was seen a few times. The rearrangement joins TRBV4-3 to TRBJ2-2, with D perhaps TRBD2 (7 bases). V shed 1 base and J shed 0 bases, with 12 bases lying between them. Germline V gives CDR1 LGHNA, CDR2 YSLEER. This CDR3 is 17 amino acids long. The chain's CDR3 is CASSQGGGGANTGELFF. Here the CDR3 DNA reads TGCGCCAGCAGCCAAGGTGGGGGGGGCGCGAACACCGGGGAGCTGTTTTTT.

The chain carries TRBV5-1 and TRBJ2-5; maybe TRBD2 (5 bases). This CDR3 has 13 amino acids. Trimming took 5 bases from V and 1 from J, leaving 9 bases between them. Germline values: CDR1 SGHRS, CDR2 YFSETQ. The CDR3 protein is CASSRAVQETQYF. CDR3 coding DNA: TGCGCCAGCAGTCGAGCGGTCCAAGAGACCCAGTACTTC.

The CDR3 is CSAKVSSGGAALPPDTQYF. CDR3 bases: TGCAGTGCTAAGGTCTCTAGCGGGGGGGCCGCGCTTCCCCCAGATACGCAGTATTTT. This chain connects TRBV20-1 to TRBJ2-3; 12 bases fit TRBD2. This CDR3 contains 19 residues. Germline-derived CDR1 and CDR2 are DFQATT and SNEGSKA (reference sequence). V was clipped by 4 bases and J by 4 bases; unmatched bases: 18.

J is TRBJ2-3 and V is TRBV7-2; maybe TRBD1 (5 bases). The CDR3 sequence is 15 residues long. V lost 1 base to trimming and J lost 1 base, with 9 bases between them. The germline CDR1 and CDR2 sequences are SGHTA and FQGNSA. Here the CDR3 DNA reads TGTGCCAGCAGCTTAGTAGGCAGGGGCACAGATACGCAGTATTTT. The encoded protein is CASSLVGRGTDTQYF.